This T cell receptor beta chain is drawn from a study of shared clonotypes between healthy human individuals. J gave up 5 bases and V 5 bases, and 11 bases lay outside the gene matches. Per the germline V gene, CDR1 is MGHRA and CDR2 is YSYEKL. This CDR3 has 16 amino acids. Sequencing was performed with immunoSEQ multiplex PCR; in TCRdb, only in-frame clones are kept and a portion is missing. The sample has about 700,000 clones, over 65% seen once. The sequence derives from a young woman in good health. The sequenced material came from memory CD4+ T cells sorted from blood. As to subset: CD45RA-negative fraction. This chain uses TRBV4-1 with TRBJ2-3; 9 nucleotides agree with TRBD2. In DNA, the CDR3 is TGCGCCAGCAGCTCAAGGCCGACTAGCGGCCAAGATACGCAGTATTTT. It specifies CASSSRPTSGQDTQYF.